This entry lists 12 T cell receptor beta chains sequenced from one sample in a study of human T cells and chemical hapten exposure. MiXCR, applied by TCRdb to the RACE reads, yields one record per CDR3 protein. The sample holds under 120,000 distinct CDR3 sequences; approximately 10% are singletons and the top ten take approximately 3.5%. Noted time point: patch test 1, 2 weeks after DPC sensitization. Treatment defined: therapeutic diphenylcyclopropenone sensitization with weekly scalp DPC. Sequencing used whole blood, obtained in connection with sensitization to the hapten diphenylcyclopropenone (DPC). Receptor source: a middle-aged woman with alopecia areata. Some clones in this sample may be carry-over from other donors' samples.

This clonotype appeared many times. The chain employs TRBV6-5 and TRBJ1-2; perhaps TRBD1 as D (5 bases). Germline values: CDR1 MNHEY, CDR2 SVGAGI. V shed 4 bases and J shed 2 bases, with 17 bases lying between them. The CDR3 covers 16 residues. The chain's CDR3 is CASSSVMTDLNYGYTF. CDR3 DNA sequence: TGTGCCAGCAGTTCAGTAATGACAGACCTCAACTATGGCTACACCTTC.

This clonotype was observed at least ten times. The rearrangement uses TRBV20-1 and TRBJ1-6, with 8 positions matching TRBD1. The V and J ends lost 5 bases and 2 bases, in that order; junction bases with no gene match: 11. The germline V gene has CDR1 DFQATT and CDR2 SNEGSKA (reference sequence). The CDR3 extends over 17 amino acids. CDR3 region: CSALHRGQATYNSPLHF. The DNA of the CDR3 is TGCAGTGCTCTTCACCGGGGACAGGCAACCTATAATTCACCCCTCCACTTT.

The chain couples TRBV5-4 to TRBJ2-3; D ambiguous. V dropped 2 bases and J dropped 2 bases, with 9 bases sitting between them. The CDR3 is made up of 14 amino acids. Per the germline V gene, CDR1 is SGHNT and CDR2 is YYREEE (reference sequence). The CDR3 region is CASSLDPTTDTQYF. The CDR3 DNA follows: TGTGCCAGCAGCTTAGATCCAACCACAGATACGCAGTATTTT.

In this sample, this clonotype turned up many times. The chain recombines TRBV29-1 with TRBJ2-7; 7 positions match TRBD2. Germline assignment: CDR1 SQVTM and CDR2 ANQGSEA. After removal of 4 bases from V and 0 bases from J, the junction contained 9 bases not matched to a gene. The CDR3 loop spans 15 amino acids. CDR3 DNA sequence: TGCAGCGTTGTCTTAGCGGGTGCAGTCTCCTACGAGCAGTACTTC. It encodes CSVVLAGAVSYEQYF.

At least ten counts were recorded for this clonotype. The chain has TRBV4-2 and TRBJ2-3, with TRBD2 matching over 14 bases. Germline V CDR1 and CDR2: LGHNA, YNFKEQ. CDR3 length: 15 residues. J gave up 8 bases and V 4 bases, and 5 bases lay outside the gene matches. The DNA for the CDR3 is TGTGCCAGCAGCCCGCCCGGACTAGCGGGAGGTACGCAGTATTTT. Amino acids: CASSPPGLAGGTQYF.

V usage is TRBV19 and J usage is TRBJ2-4; 10 bases line up with TRBD1. From germline, CDR1 is LNHDA and CDR2 SQIVND (reference sequence). The CDR3 contains 15 residues. The trim removed 1 base at V and 6 bases at J, leaving 3 bases unmatched. The CDR3 is CASSIGQGAGNIQYF. The CDR3 DNA reads TGTGCCAGTAGTATAGGACAGGGGGCTGGAAACATTCAGTACTTC. The whole variable domain, remainder taken from reference TRBV19 and TRBJ2-4, is DGGITQSPKYLFRKEGQNVTLSCEQNLNHDAMYWYRQDPGQGLRLIYYSQIVNDFQKGDIAEGYSVSREKKESFPLTVTSAQKNPTAFYLCASSIGQGAGNIQYFGAGTRLSVL.

Points on this clonotype: Relative to the germline gene, one junction end is altered; a read error may explain this. The rearrangement links TRBV14 to TRBJ1-1; D call uncertain. Germline CDR1 and CDR2: SGHDN and FVKESK. The CDR3 contains 11 residues. The CDR3 region is CANSQDHEAFF. The CDR3 DNA sequence: TGTGCCAACAGCCAAGACCACGAAGCTTTCTTT.

This clonotype was detected ten times or more. This chain connects TRBV12-3 or TRBV12-4 to TRBJ1-5, with TRBD1 as a possible D gene (5 bases). V was clipped by 6 bases and J by 7 bases, with 22 bases between them. This CDR3 has 16 amino acids. This CDR3 is CASSPTPSGGGQPQHF. The CDR3 bases are TGTGCCAGCAGCCCTACCCCATCGGGGGGGGGACAGCCCCAGCATTTT.

This clonotype was detected many times. The chain employs TRBV10-3 and TRBJ2-7; 7 bases are shared with TRBD1. V was clipped by 8 bases and J by 2 bases; unmatched bases: 9. Germline assignment: CDR1 ENHRY and CDR2 SYGVKD. The CDR3 extends over 14 amino acids. As DNA, the CDR3 is TGTGCCATCGCCCGGGACAGCGGACCCTACGAGCAGTACTTC. Protein: CAIARDSGPYEQYF.

The CDR3, as DNA: TGTGCCACCCGAGGGGTAGCATCGTCCGGGGAGCTGTTTTTT. Translated, it gives CATRGVASSGELFF. The rearrangement uses TRBV10-3 and TRBJ2-2, with D perhaps TRBD1 or TRBD2 (5 bases each). Germline V gives CDR1 ENHRY, CDR2 SYGVKD. The CDR3 totals 14 residues. Trimming shortened V by 10 bases and J by 6 bases, and 18 bases separated the two germline ends.

This chain uses TRBV19 with TRBJ2-7; TRBD1 is a possible D gene (6 bases). The germline gives CDR1 LNHDA, CDR2 SQIVND (reference sequence). The CDR3 is made up of 14 amino acids. The germline V and J ends were trimmed by 4 bases and 6 bases, with 16 bases remaining between them. The CDR3 region has the DNA TGTGCCAGTAGTAGGGGGACCGCACAGGGCGAGCAGTACTTC. This sequence encodes CASSRGTAQGEQYF.

This clonotype is a singleton in its sample. The gene calls are TRBV20-1 and TRBJ2-1, with unresolved D. This CDR3 is built from 11 residues. V was pared by 1 base and J by 12 bases, with 10 bases between. The germline V gene has CDR1 DFQATT and CDR2 SNEGSKA (reference sequence). CDR3 protein: CSARVVLGQFF. The CDR3 coding sequence is TGCAGTGCTAGAGTCGTACTCGGGCAGTTCTTC.